This T cell receptor (beta chain) was recovered during a study of T cell responses to AZD1222 COVID-19 vaccine. Broader study findings: Only a handful of AZD1222 recipients, more than five in all, had baseline seropositivity. Vaccination with two AZD1222 doses was followed by a rise in Spike-specific TCR breadth and depth. At 160-218 and 743-854, vaccine-associated CD4 TCRs were dominant, and they spanned spike. Donors were chiefly white British, with a greater number of females, and clonal diversity was perhaps underestimated.

This table comes from immunoSEQ multiplex PCR, and its TCRdb copy is limited to in-frame clones, with some not included. Seen here are about 170,000 clones, less than 90% observed once, and the top ten hold roughly 1.7%. On this clone: The target antigen is unknown.

The germline V gene has CDR1 LGHDT and CDR2 YNNKEL (reference sequence). The CDR3 is 16 residues long. J gave up 3 bases and V 0 bases, and 5 bases lay outside the gene matches. This rearrangement joins TRBV3-1 (or the pseudogene TRBV3-2) to TRBJ2-3; 8 nucleotides agree with TRBD1. This specimen was peripheral blood, taken on day 0 of AZD1222 vaccination. The clonotype was recovered from an adult in good health. CDR3 amino acids: CASSQDRGLSTDTQYF. The CDR3 DNA follows: TGTGCCAGCAGCCAAGACAGGGGGCTTTCGACAGATACGCAGTATTTT.